Following are 16 T cell receptor beta chains from one sample sequenced in a study of T-cell reconstitution after alpha-beta-depleted transplantation in children. During its preparation, the TCRbeta library received unique molecular identifiers. One entry per CDR3 protein, called by TCRdb with MiXCR from the PCR reads. The sample shows around 300,000 distinct CDR3 sequences, roughly a tenth of them seen only once. This material consisted of PBMCs, taken before TCRalphabeta/CD19-depleted stem cell transplant. The origin of the receptors is a boy under two years old with acute myeloid leukemia, due to receive a stem cell transplant.

This clonotype showed up just a few times. The chain recombines TRBV7-9 with TRBJ2-7; D unclear. Germline V gene lookup returns CDR1 SEHNR and CDR2 FQNEAQ (reference sequence). The CDR3 runs 14 residues. V gave up 2 bases and J gave up 6 bases, with 14 bases separating them. The DNA of the CDR3 is TGTGCCAGCAGCTTATTGCTGGGGTACGCCGAGCAGTACTTC. Its translation is CASSLLLGYAEQYF.

In this sample, this clonotype turned up many times. The chain couples TRBV20-1 to TRBJ1-2, with D perhaps TRBD1 (5 bases). Germline V CDR1 and CDR2: DFQATT, SNEGSKA (reference sequence). Trimming took off 4 bases at V and 4 bases at J, with 13 bases between the two ends. This CDR3 is 13 amino acids long. CDR3 protein: CSATAGLSYGYTF. CDR3 DNA sequence: TGCAGTGCTACGGCGGGGCTCTCCTATGGCTACACCTTC.

V and J are TRBV5-6 and TRBJ1-2, with TRBD1 as a possible D gene (5 bases). The germline V gene has CDR1 SGHDT and CDR2 YYEEEE. The V end was cut by 2 bases, the J end by 4 bases, with 12 bases between. The CDR3 contains 14 residues. DNA for the CDR3: TGTGCCAGCAGCTTAAGAACAGGCTCCTATGGCTACACCTTC. It is translated as CASSLRTGSYGYTF.

Ten or more counts support this clonotype. The V call is TRBV27, the J call TRBJ2-1, with D tentatively TRBD1 or TRBD2 (5 bases each). The ends were cut back, 0 bases at V and 4 bases at J, with 16 bases in the middle. The V gene's germline CDR1 is MNHEY and CDR2 SMNVEV (reference sequence). The CDR3 is 17 residues long. The CDR3 coding sequence is TGTGCCAGCAGTTTATCAGCAGGGACGGGATCGTACAATGAGCAGTTCTTC. Translated: CASSLSAGTGSYNEQFF.

At least ten counts were recorded for this clonotype. This sequence joins TRBV5-1 and TRBJ2-3; 7 nucleotides match TRBD2. Per germline, CDR1 SGHRS and CDR2 YFSETQ. Losses at the gene ends were 1 base for V and 4 bases for J; bases not matched to a gene: 3. CDR3 length: 14 amino acids. The CDR3 loop reads CASSLRLAADTQYF. The CDR3 bases are TGCGCCAGCAGCTTGAGGCTAGCGGCAGATACGCAGTATTTT.

This clonotype has a count of ten or more. The V and J genes are TRBV20-1 and TRBJ1-5; TRBD1 aligns across 8 bases. The germline V gene has CDR1 DFQATT and CDR2 SNEGSKA (reference sequence). The V and J ends lost 3 bases and 5 bases, in that order; junction bases with no gene match: 9. This CDR3 has 15 amino acids. Here the CDR3 reads CSASKGRGLDQPQHF. CDR3 nucleotides: TGCAGTGCTAGTAAAGGCAGGGGGCTTGATCAGCCCCAGCATTTT.

This clonotype has a single count. J is TRBJ2-7 and V is TRBV28, with 10 positions matching TRBD2. Losses at the gene ends were 10 bases for V and 3 bases for J; bases not matched to a gene: 9. Germline V gene data show CDR1 as MDHEN and CDR2 as SYDVKM. This CDR3 is 14 amino acids long. Written as DNA, the CDR3 is TGTGCCATCAGCCGAGCGGGAGGGAACTACGAGCAGTACTTC. It encodes CAISRAGGNYEQYF. Combining the CDR3 with reference TRBV28 and TRBJ2-7 gives the whole variable domain DVKVTQSSRYLVKRTGEKVFLECVQDMDHENMFWYRQDPGLGLRLIYFSYDVKMKEKGDIPEGYSVSREKKERFSLILESASTNQTSMYLCAISRAGGNYEQYFGPGTRLTVT.

This clonotype was detected ten times or more. The V and J genes are TRBV11-2 and TRBJ2-1; the D gene is possibly TRBD2 (5 bases). V shed 0 bases and J shed 10 bases, with 13 bases lying between them. The CDR3 is 14 amino acids. Germline V gives CDR1 SGHAT, CDR2 FQNNGV. The CDR3 sequence is CASSLDRASREQFF. CDR3 in DNA: TGTGCCAGCAGCTTAGATCGGGCTAGCAGGGAGCAGTTCTTC.

This clonotype was observed at least ten times. The rearrangement joins TRBV6-5 to TRBJ2-1, with TRBD2 identical over 9 bases. The length of the CDR3 is 17 residues. V was clipped by 2 bases and J by 6 bases; unmatched bases: 11. The germline CDR1 and CDR2 sequences are MNHEY and SVGAGI. CDR3 in amino acids: CASSYRIASGKGNEQFF. The CDR3 DNA follows: TGTGCCAGCAGTTACAGGATCGCTAGCGGGAAGGGCAATGAGCAGTTCTTC.

Concerning this clonotype itself: A much larger clone differs from this one at a single base, so this may be a read error. The chain couples TRBV28 to TRBJ1-2; possible D gene TRBD1, 5 bases. The CDR3 covers 14 residues. From germline, CDR1 is MDHEN and CDR2 SYDVKM. With 5 bases removed from V and 8 bases from J, the gap between germline ends came to 18 bases. The CDR3 DNA sequence: TGTGCCAGCAGTAGGGACGAACGATTTAGGGGCTACACCTTC. This translates into CASSRDERFRGYTF.

The sample holds many counts of this clonotype. The rearrangement joins TRBV25-1 to TRBJ2-1, with D perhaps matching TRBD1 or TRBD2 (6 bases each). This CDR3 has 17 amino acids. The V gene lost 4 bases and the J gene lost 2 bases, with 18 bases spanning the gap. The germline gives CDR1 MGHDK, CDR2 SYGVNS. CDR3 bases: TGTGCCAGCAGTGCGTATGGCGGACAGCGGGCCTACAATGAGCAGTTCTTC. Residues: CASSAYGGQRAYNEQFF.

This clonotype was detected many times. The chain uses TRBV5-5 and TRBJ1-1, with a weak D call TRBD1 (6 bases). Trimming removed 4 bases at V and 5 bases at J, with 15 bases between. The CDR3 length is 14 residues. Per the germline V gene, CDR1 is SGHKS and CDR2 is YYEKEE (reference sequence). Here the CDR3 DNA reads TGTGCCAGCAGCGGAACAGGGAGTCAAACTGAAGCTTTCTTT. Amino acid sequence: CASSGTGSQTEAFF.

This clonotype was observed a few times. The gene calls are TRBV7-9 and TRBJ2-5, with TRBD2 matching over 8 bases. Germline V lookup: CDR1 SEHNR, CDR2 FQNEAQ (reference sequence). The V and J ends lost 4 bases and 0 bases, in that order; junction bases with no gene match: 4. This CDR3 spans 15 amino acids. The CDR3 here is CASSWRGADQETQYF. The CDR3 nucleotides read TGTGCCAGCAGCTGGCGGGGGGCGGACCAAGAGACCCAGTACTTC.

The table lists this clonotype with many counts. The chain combines TRBV7-3 with TRBJ2-5, with 7 bases fitting TRBD2. The CDR3 has 14 amino acids. The V segment lost 2 bases and the J segment 2 bases; nucleotides outside the gene matches: 2. Germline V gene lookup returns CDR1 SGHTA and CDR2 FQGTGA. The CDR3 is CASSLGGVQETQYF. The CDR3 bases are TGTGCCAGCAGCTTAGGGGGGGTTCAAGAGACCCAGTACTTC.

This rearrangement joins TRBV5-1 to TRBJ1-1; the match to TRBD1 covers 9 bases. Germline lookup yields CDR1 SGHRS and CDR2 YFSETQ. This CDR3 has 12 residues. The V segment lost 7 bases and the J segment 9 bases; nucleotides outside the gene matches: 7. The CDR3, as DNA: TGCGCCAGCCATCCGGGACAGGGACAAGCTTTCTTT. This gives the protein CASHPGQGQAFF.

In this sample, this clonotype turned up many times. The chain couples TRBV29-1 to TRBJ2-2, with D perhaps TRBD1 (5 bases). V was cut by 5 bases and J by 6 bases, with 16 bases left in between. The CDR3 is 14 residues long. CDR1 SQVTM and CDR2 ANQGSEA come from the germline V gene. The DNA for the CDR3 is TGCAGCGTTTCCTTGAACTGGGGCGCCGGGGAGCTGTTTTTT. It translates to CSVSLNWGAGELFF.